The rows below give T cell receptor beta chains drawn from one sample of a study of cytomegalovirus exposure and HLA in healthy donors. The method was immunoSEQ multiplex PCR; TCRdb's version includes in-frame clones alone and lacks a portion of them. Of 50,000 to 65,000 clones in the sample, approximately 92% are singletons; the top ten hold approximately 15%. The source material was PBMCs. Receptor source: a woman aged 18 to 35 in good health and CMV-seronegative. Both conserved end residues are part of each CDR3. The D gene is left open where the match is weak. For some rows the clone size is stated as once, few or many, or as a class when expanded; others skip it.

V gene: TRBV18; J gene: TRBJ1-2; clone size: .; D gene: .; CDR3 DNA: TGTGCCAGCTCCCCGGGGGGGGTTGACACCTTC; CDR3 protein: CASSPGGVDTF
V gene: TRBV28; J gene: TRBJ2-7; clone size: .; D gene: .; CDR3 DNA: TGTGCCAGCAGTTTAACAGTTAGCTCCTACGAGCAGTACTTC; CDR3 protein: CASSLTVSSYEQYF
V gene: TRBV7-2; J gene: TRBJ2-1; clone size: .; D gene: TRBD2; CDR3 DNA: TGTGCCAGCGGGGGGGACGGGAACAATGAGCAGTTCTTC; CDR3 protein: CASGGDGNNEQFF
V gene: TRBV7-2; J gene: TRBJ2-3; clone size: .; D gene: .; CDR3 DNA: TGTGCCAGCAGCTTAGCCCGTTTGGATACGCAGTATTTT; CDR3 protein: CASSLARLDTQYF
V gene: TRBV6-1; J gene: TRBJ2-1; clone size: .; D gene: .; CDR3 DNA: TGTGCCAGCACCCATAGTCCTGATGAGCAGTTCTTC; CDR3 protein: CASTHSPDEQFF
V gene: TRBV27; J gene: TRBJ2-7; clone size: once; D gene: .; CDR3 DNA: TGTGCCAGCAGGCTAGCGTCTTTTGGCGAGCAGTACTTC; CDR3 protein: CASRLASFGEQYF
V gene: TRBV6-1; J gene: TRBJ2-7; clone size: .; D gene: TRBD1; CDR3 DNA: TGTGCCAGCAAACGCGACAGGGCTTCTTACGAGCAGTACTTC; CDR3 protein: CASKRDRASYEQYF
V gene: TRBV2; J gene: TRBJ1-1; clone size: few; D gene: .; CDR3 DNA: TGTGCCAGCAGTGAATGGGCTACTGAAGCTTTCTTT; CDR3 protein: CASSEWATEAFF
V gene: TRBV6-5; J gene: TRBJ2-7; clone size: .; D gene: TRBD1; CDR3 DNA: TGTGCCAGCAGTTACCAGGGGGCCTCCTACGAGCAGTACTTC; CDR3 protein: CASSYQGASYEQYF
V gene: TRBV4-3; J gene: TRBJ1-1; clone size: once; D gene: TRBD1; CDR3 DNA: TGCGCCAGCAGCCAAGATCGGACAGGGAGTGGAGCTTTCTTT; CDR3 protein: CASSQDRTGSGAFF
V gene: TRBV30; J gene: TRBJ1-5; clone size: .; D gene: .; CDR3 DNA: TGTGCCTGGAGTGAAGCAGGGGATCAGCCCCAGCATTTT; CDR3 protein: CAWSEAGDQPQHF
V gene: TRBV7-9; J gene: TRBJ2-3; clone size: once; D gene: TRBD2; CDR3 DNA: TGTGCCAGCAGCCTAGGGCGGACTAGCGGGCTGACAGATACGCAGTATTTT; CDR3 protein: CASSLGRTSGLTDTQYF
V gene: TRBV7-7; J gene: TRBJ2-2; clone size: .; D gene: TRBD2; CDR3 DNA: TGTGCTAGCAGCGCCAGCGGGAAACACGGGGAGCTGTTTTTT; CDR3 protein: CASSASGKHGELFF
V gene: TRBV4-3; J gene: TRBJ2-2; clone size: once; D gene: .; CDR3 DNA: TGCGCCAGCAGCTTCGGGACTGCCGGCACCGGGGAGCTGTTTTTT; CDR3 protein: CASSFGTAGTGELFF
V gene: TRBV27; J gene: TRBJ2-7; clone size: .; D gene: TRBD2; CDR3 DNA: TGTGCCAGCAGTTTATCAGCGGGGGGATACTACGAGCAGTACTTC; CDR3 protein: CASSLSAGGYYEQYF
V gene: TRBV6-1; J gene: TRBJ1-4; clone size: .; D gene: .; CDR3 DNA: TGTGCCAGCAGTGAACACGGGAACGCTAATGAAAAACTGTTTTTT; CDR3 protein: CASSEHGNANEKLFF
V gene: TRBV5-1; J gene: TRBJ2-3; clone size: .; D gene: TRBD1; CDR3 DNA: TGCGCCAGCAGAAACCAGGGGGAAGGCACAGATACGCAGTATTTT; CDR3 protein: CASRNQGEGTDTQYF
V gene: TRBV6-4; J gene: TRBJ1-5; clone size: .; D gene: .; CDR3 DNA: TGTGCCAGCAGTCCCCTTGACGGGGGGAATCAGCCCCAGCATTTT; CDR3 protein: CASSPLDGGNQPQHF
V gene: TRBV4-3; J gene: TRBJ2-5; clone size: .; D gene: .; CDR3 DNA: TGCGCCAGCAGCCAAGACAGGGTTGGGGAGACCCAGTACTTC; CDR3 protein: CASSQDRVGETQYF
V gene: TRBV27; J gene: TRBJ1-2; clone size: .; D gene: TRBD1; CDR3 DNA: TGTGCCAGCAGCCCCGACAGGGTCGGGAGCTATGGCTACACCTTC; CDR3 protein: CASSPDRVGSYGYTF
V gene: TRBV28; J gene: TRBJ2-7; clone size: .; D gene: .; CDR3 DNA: TGTGCCAGCACACTATCCATGGGCTCCTACGAGCAGTACTTC; CDR3 protein: CASTLSMGSYEQYF
V gene: TRBV6-6; J gene: TRBJ1-1; clone size: .; D gene: TRBD1; CDR3 DNA: TGTGCCAGCAGGGACAGGGGTCCCACTGAAGCTTTCTTT; CDR3 protein: CASRDRGPTEAFF
V gene: TRBV19; J gene: TRBJ2-7; clone size: .; D gene: TRBD1; CDR3 DNA: TGTGCCAGTAGTCCCCGGACAGGGGGCGTTTACGAGCAGTACTTC; CDR3 protein: CASSPRTGGVYEQYF
V gene: TRBV27; J gene: TRBJ1-2; clone size: .; D gene: .; CDR3 DNA: TGTGCCAGCAGTTTAGGGCAGGGATATGGCTACACCTTC; CDR3 protein: CASSLGQGYGYTF
V gene: TRBV5-1; J gene: TRBJ2-5; clone size: .; D gene: TRBD2; CDR3 DNA: TGCGCCAGCAGCCCCGGACTAGCGGGAGTAGAGACCCAGTACTTC; CDR3 protein: CASSPGLAGVETQYF
V gene: TRBV7-2; J gene: TRBJ2-1; clone size: .; D gene: .; CDR3 DNA: TGTGCCAGCAGCTTAGGAGGGAGCGCGGTCTACAATGAGCAGTTCTTC; CDR3 protein: CASSLGGSAVYNEQFF
V gene: TRBV19; J gene: TRBJ2-7; clone size: .; D gene: TRBD1; CDR3 DNA: TGTGCCAGTAGTCAAGCCGGGACAGGGGTCCAAGCGTACGAGCAGTACTTC; CDR3 protein: CASSQAGTGVQAYEQYF
V gene: TRBV6-5; J gene: TRBJ2-3; clone size: .; D gene: .; CDR3 DNA: TGTGCCAGCAGTTACGTCGGAGCTGCAGATACGCAGTATTTT; CDR3 protein: CASSYVGAADTQYF
V gene: TRBV5-1; J gene: TRBJ2-1; clone size: .; D gene: .; CDR3 DNA: TGCGCCAGCAGCCCCAATACGGACATAGAGCAGTTCTTC; CDR3 protein: CASSPNTDIEQFF
V gene: TRBV5-6; J gene: TRBJ2-3; clone size: .; D gene: TRBD2; CDR3 DNA: TGTGCCAGCAGCTCCGGGACTAGCTTTCAAGATACGCAGTATTTT; CDR3 protein: CASSSGTSFQDTQYF
V gene: TRBV12-5; J gene: TRBJ2-1; clone size: .; D gene: .; CDR3 DNA: TGTGCTACCTGGGGTTCTTCGGGGGATGAGCAGTTCTTC; CDR3 protein: CATWGSSGDEQFF
V gene: TRBV19; J gene: TRBJ1-1; clone size: .; D gene: .; CDR3 DNA: TGTGCCAGTAGTATTAGAGCAAACACTGAAGCTTTCTTT; CDR3 protein: CASSIRANTEAFF
V gene: TRBV7-8; J gene: TRBJ2-1; clone size: .; D gene: .; CDR3 DNA: TGTGCCAGCAGACCACGGGAGTCCTACAATGAGCAGTTCTTC; CDR3 protein: CASRPRESYNEQFF
V gene: TRBV10-3; J gene: TRBJ2-5; clone size: .; D gene: .; CDR3 DNA: TGTGCCATCTCAAGGAGGGGCGGAGGACAAGAGACCCAGTACTTC; CDR3 protein: CAISRRGGGQETQYF
V gene: TRBV2; J gene: TRBJ1-5; clone size: .; D gene: TRBD1; CDR3 DNA: TGTGCCAGCACCGGGACAGGGTCCCAGCCCCAGCATTTT; CDR3 protein: CASTGTGSQPQHF
V gene: TRBV27; J gene: TRBJ2-1; clone size: once; D gene: TRBD2; CDR3 DNA: TGTGCCAGCAGTTTGGTTAGGATGGTAGCGGGGGACAATGAGCAGTTCTTC; CDR3 protein: CASSLVRMVAGDNEQFF
V gene: TRBV4-3; J gene: TRBJ2-5; clone size: .; D gene: TRBD1; CDR3 DNA: TGCGCCAGCAGCCAATACGCGACAGGGCAAGAGACCCAGTACTTC; CDR3 protein: CASSQYATGQETQYF
V gene: TRBV27; J gene: TRBJ2-5; clone size: .; D gene: TRBD2; CDR3 DNA: TGTGCCAGCAGGATCGGGACTAGCGGGTCCCAAGAGACCCAGTACTTC; CDR3 protein: CASRIGTSGSQETQYF
V gene: TRBV19; J gene: TRBJ1-1; clone size: .; D gene: TRBD1; CDR3 DNA: TGTGCCAGTAGTATGCCCAGGACAGGGGCCCTGAACACTGAAGCTTTCTTT; CDR3 protein: CASSMPRTGALNTEAFF
V gene: TRBV5-6; J gene: TRBJ1-2; clone size: .; D gene: .; CDR3 DNA: TGTGCCAGCAGCCCGGGGTTTTATGGCTACACCTTC; CDR3 protein: CASSPGFYGYTF
V gene: TRBV13; J gene: TRBJ2-7; clone size: .; D gene: TRBD2; CDR3 DNA: TGTGCCAGCAGCTATAATACCCGGACTAGCGGGGGAAGCGAGCAGTACTTC; CDR3 protein: CASSYNTRTSGGSEQYF
V gene: TRBV6-6; J gene: TRBJ2-3; clone size: .; D gene: .; CDR3 DNA: TGTGCCAGCAGTGACGACAACACAGATACGCAGTATTTT; CDR3 protein: CASSDDNTDTQYF
V gene: TRBV6-5; J gene: TRBJ1-2; clone size: .; D gene: .; CDR3 DNA: TGTGCCAGCAGTTATTACAGGGAATCGGAAGGCTACACCTTC; CDR3 protein: CASSYYRESEGYTF
V gene: TRBV7-9; J gene: TRBJ2-3; clone size: .; D gene: .; CDR3 DNA: TGTGCCAGCAGCTTGGGTATAGGGGCCTTCACAGATACGCAGTATTTT; CDR3 protein: CASSLGIGAFTDTQYF
V gene: TRBV28; J gene: TRBJ2-1; clone size: .; D gene: TRBD2; CDR3 DNA: TGTGCCAGCAGTTCGCGGGGGACGGGACCTTACAATGAGCAGTTCTTC; CDR3 protein: CASSSRGTGPYNEQFF
V gene: TRBV6-1; J gene: TRBJ2-7; clone size: .; D gene: TRBD2; CDR3 DNA: TGTGCCAGCAGCTCCGGGACTAGCGGGGGAGGGGAGCAGTACTTC; CDR3 protein: CASSSGTSGGGEQYF
V gene: TRBV4-2; J gene: TRBJ1-5; clone size: .; D gene: .; CDR3 DNA: TGTGCCAGCAGCCAGGAACAGGGAATTCGCAATCAGCCCCAGCATTTT; CDR3 protein: CASSQEQGIRNQPQHF